Listed here are 21 T cell receptor beta chains from one sample, sequenced in a study of shared clonotypes between healthy human individuals. TCRdb keeps only in-frame clones here, not all; method: immunoSEQ multiplex PCR. The sample includes around 1.1 million clones, 70% to 80% of them seen just once. Sequencing was done on a sample of memory CD4+ T cells from PBMCs. Specified subset: CD45RA-negative fraction. The receptors shown here come from a man between 18 and 35 years old in good health. Some clones in this sample may be carry-over from other donors' samples.

A single count supports this clone. CDR3 region: CASSSLVDTGELFF. CDR3 DNA sequence: TGTGCCAGCAGCTCCCTCGTGGACACCGGGGAGCTGTTTTTT. This chain uses TRBV7-6 with TRBJ2-2; D unresolved. The CDR3 is made up of 14 amino acids. Trimming removed 4 bases at V and 3 bases at J, with 9 bases between. Germline CDR1 and CDR2: SGHVS and FNYEAQ. Looking up the rest from reference TRBV7-6 and TRBJ2-2 gives the full variable domain: GAGVSQSPRYKVTKRGQDVALRCDPISGHVSLYWYRQALGQGPEFLTYFNYEAQQDKSGLPNDRFSAERPEGSISTLTIQRTEQRDSAMYRCASSSLVDTGELFFGEGSRLTVL.

The chain joins TRBV19 to TRBJ2-1; 7 bases align to TRBD2. V dropped 7 bases and J dropped 7; count of bases not matched to a gene: 7. The CDR3 totals 13 residues. CDR1 and CDR2 from the germline V gene are LNHDA and SQIVND (reference sequence). The CDR3 nucleotides are TGTGCCAGTATGGGGGGGTCTTATAATGAGCAGTTCTTC. Its protein is CASMGGSYNEQFF.

The chain carries TRBV6-5 and TRBJ1-6; D ambiguous. Germline CDR1 MNHEY, CDR2 SVGAGI. Deletions cut 0 bases from V and 12 bases from J, with 6 bases between. CDR3 size: 12 residues. The CDR3 region is CASSYSMGPLHF. DNA of the CDR3: TGTGCCAGCAGTTACTCGATGGGACCCCTCCACTTT.

A word on this clone: At one of its ends the junction is not consistent with the germline gene, which may arise from a read error. Other DNA sequences of this sample code for an identical CDR3. The chain links TRBV6-1 to TRBJ1-1; D gene ambiguous. CDR3 length: 14 residues. The germline gives CDR1 MNHNS, CDR2 SASEGT. The CDR3 sequence is CASSVKLSVTEAFF. In DNA form, the CDR3 reads TGTGCTAGCAGTGTTAAGTTGTCGGTAACTGAAGCTTTCTTT.

This clone was observed at least ten times. The chain employs TRBV29-1 and TRBJ1-2, with 8 bases matching TRBD1. The V gene's germline CDR1 is SQVTM and CDR2 ANQGSEA. The CDR3 runs 13 residues. Trimming at V came to 2 bases and at J to 8 bases, leaving 7 bases not matched to a gene. The CDR3 sequence: CSVEWQGANGYTF. The CDR3 nucleotides read TGCAGCGTTGAATGGCAGGGGGCGAACGGCTACACCTTC.

The chain couples TRBV4-2 to TRBJ1-2; possible D gene TRBD1, 6 bases. Germline CDR1 is LGHNA and CDR2 is YNFKEQ. V was shortened by 0 bases and J by 6 bases, with 11 bases between the two germline ends. CDR3 length equals 14 residues. CDR3 region: CASSQERQVDGYTF. The CDR3 region has the DNA TGTGCCAGCAGCCAAGAGCGACAGGTGGATGGCTACACCTTC.

This chain uses TRBV7-9 with TRBJ1-5, with D possibly being TRBD1 (6 bases). Germline CDR1 reads SEHNR; CDR2 reads FQNEAQ (reference sequence). V was pared by 4 bases and J by 7 bases, with 17 bases between. The length of the CDR3 is 15 residues. In nucleotides, the CDR3 is TGTGCCAGCAGCTCACAGGGTCCCGACAGGCAGCCCCAGCATTTT. Translating gives CASSSQGPDRQPQHF.

The chain recombines TRBV18 with TRBJ1-2; no reliable D call. Germline assignment: CDR1 KGHSH and CDR2 LQKENI. The V and J ends lost 3 bases and 4 bases respectively, with 18 bases between them. The CDR3 is 16 residues long. The CDR3 is CASSPEAGYDGYGYTF. The CDR3 DNA reads as TGTGCCAGCTCACCGGAGGCGGGGTACGACGGCTATGGCTACACCTTC.

This clone appeared a few times. Other nucleotide sequences in the sample specify the same CDR3. The chain employs TRBV27 and TRBJ2-1, with 13 bases matching TRBD2. The CDR3 totals 15 residues. The trim removed 4 bases at V and 7 bases at J, leaving 4 bases unmatched. Germline values: CDR1 MNHEY, CDR2 SMNVEV (reference sequence). The CDR3 here is CASSWGLAGNNEQFF. CDR3 nucleotides: TGTGCCAGCAGTTGGGGACTAGCGGGAAATAATGAGCAGTTCTTC.

The chain joins TRBV5-1 to TRBJ2-5, with 9 bases matching TRBD2. CDR1 SGHRS and CDR2 YFSETQ come from the germline V gene. The CDR3 is 15 amino acids. Trimming at V came to 5 bases and at J to 0 bases, leaving 5 bases not matched to a gene. For the CDR3, the DNA is TGCGCCAGCAGGAGCGGGAGGTACAACCAAGAGACCCAGTACTTC. Translation gives CASRSGRYNQETQYF.

The chain combines TRBV6-5 with TRBJ2-1; D unresolved. The length of the CDR3 is 12 residues. CDR1 and CDR2 (germline): MNHEY, SVGAGI. V was clipped by 8 bases and J by 2 bases, with 7 bases between them. The CDR3 DNA reads TGTGCCAGCTCCGCACCCTACAATGAGCAGTTCTTC. Encoded protein: CASSAPYNEQFF.

The chain has TRBV10-3 and TRBJ2-2; TRBD2 is a possible D gene (5 bases). The CDR3 spans 17 residues. V was clipped by 3 bases and J by 3 bases, with 17 bases between them. In germline, CDR1 is ENHRY, CDR2 SYGVKD. DNA for the CDR3: TGTGCCATCAGTGAATTCGTCAGATTCGGGGACACCGGGGAGCTGTTTTTT. Encoded protein: CAISEFVRFGDTGELFF.

In its sample, this clone was seen a few times. The genes are TRBV7-6 and TRBJ2-5, with D perhaps given as TRBD1 or TRBD2 (6 bases each). V lost 2 bases and J 5 bases, leaving 12 bases between the germline ends. The CDR3 spans 14 residues. The germline V gene encodes CDR1 SGHVS and CDR2 FNYEAQ. This chain's CDR3 is CASSLRGVAETQYF. DNA of the CDR3: TGTGCCAGCAGCTTAAGGGGGGTTGCGGAGACCCAGTACTTC.

This clone has a handful of counts. The chain links TRBV7-9 to TRBJ2-5, with D possibly being TRBD2 (5 bases). Germline CDR1 and CDR2: SEHNR and FQNEAQ (reference sequence). V lost 0 bases and J lost 4, with 12 bases in between. The CDR3 spans 15 residues. The CDR3 spells CASSLARLGRETQYF. CDR3 DNA sequence: TGTGCCAGCAGCTTAGCGAGGCTAGGGAGAGAGACCCAGTACTTC.

V and J are TRBV12-5 and TRBJ1-2; D not certain. The CDR3 spans 12 residues. V lost 6 bases and J lost 5, with 10 bases in between. CDR1 LGHNT and CDR2 FRNRAP come from the germline V gene. The CDR3 loop is CASGQTWYGYTF. The CDR3 DNA follows: TGTGCTAGTGGACAGACTTGGTATGGCTACACCTTC.

The V and J genes are TRBV2 and TRBJ1-3, with a possible D match to TRBD1 (5 bases). The ends were cut back, 8 bases at V and 3 bases at J, with 11 bases in the middle. Germline loops: CDR1 SNHLY, CDR2 FYNNEI. The CDR3 has 13 amino acids. CDR3 nucleotides: TGTGCCAGCGCCAGGGATCTTGGAAACACCATATATTTT. Amino acids: CASARDLGNTIYF.

The chain combines TRBV14 with TRBJ1-3; D unclear. CDR1 and CDR2 (germline): SGHDN, FVKESK. V shed 3 bases and J shed 3 bases, with 6 bases lying between them. The CDR3 extends over 13 amino acids. For the CDR3, the DNA is TGTGCCAGCAGCCAGGACGTTGGAAACACCATATATTTT. Translating gives CASSQDVGNTIYF. Drawing the rest from reference TRBV14 and TRBJ1-3, the complete variable domain is EAGVTQFPSHSVIEKGQTVTLRCDPISGHDNLYWYRRVMGKEIKFLLHFVKESKQDESGMPNNRFLAERTGGTYSTLKVQPAELEDSGVYFCASSQDVGNTIYFGEGSWLTVV.

This clone appeared a single time. A far larger clone is one nucleotide away, so this likely arose from a read error. This CDR3 is also generated by other DNA sequences in the sample. The chain combines TRBV28 with TRBJ2-7; maybe TRBD1 (6 bases). CDR3 length: 18 amino acids. The ends were cut back, 0 bases at V and 5 bases at J, with 23 bases in the middle. Germline V gives CDR1 MDHEN, CDR2 SYDVKM. The CDR3 here is CASSLWGVGDKGPHEQYF. The CDR3 DNA reads as TGTGCCAGCAGTTTATGGGGCGTTGGGGACAAGGGGCCTCACGAGCAGTACTTC.

The genes are TRBV4-1 and TRBJ1-6; D not certain. V was trimmed by 0 bases and J by 0 bases, leaving 9 bases between them. The length of the CDR3 is 17 residues. The germline V gene encodes CDR1 MGHRA and CDR2 YSYEKL. CDR3 in DNA: TGCGCCAGCAGCCAAGACCCGAGGAGCTCCTATAATTCACCCCTCCACTTT. Its protein is CASSQDPRSSYNSPLHF.

A word on this clone: Different DNA sequences within this sample yield the same CDR3. The gene calls are TRBV27 and TRBJ2-7, with D possibly being TRBD2 (6 bases). The CDR3 totals 14 residues. CDR1 and CDR2 (germline): MNHEY, SMNVEV (reference sequence). Trimming pared 2 bases from V and 3 bases from J, leaving 11 bases between. The CDR3 loop is CASSLGGPHYEQYF. The CDR3 DNA follows: TGTGCCAGCAGTTTAGGAGGGCCCCACTACGAGCAGTACTTC.

This chain joins TRBV15 and TRBJ2-5; TRBD2 aligns across 8 bases. Near its end, the DNA agrees better with TRBJ2-7, so the J call may be wrong. Looked up from germline, CDR1 is LNHNV and CDR2 is YYDKDF (reference sequence). There are 18 residues in the CDR3. CDR3 sequence: CATSRDLRDSGVNYEQYF. CDR3 sequence (DNA): TGTGCCACCAGCAGAGATCTTAGGGATAGCGGGGTCAACTACGAGCAGTACTTC.